This T cell receptor (beta chain) came from a study of response to subunit inactivated influenza vaccine. This CDR3 comprises 15 residues. Trimming left V 6 bases short and J 1 base short, with 15 bases between. Germline V gives CDR1 MDHEN, CDR2 SYDVKM. A single record per CDR3 protein comes from TCRdb applying MiXCR to the RT-PCR reads. The data contain around 580,000 distinct CDR3 sequences, 12% to 15% of them seen just once; the ten biggest clones take up 11%. Study-level points and caveats: Each seasonal flu vaccination may recruit only limited new T cells, authors suggested.

This clonotype was counted ten times or more. Its cognate antigen is unknown. The chain is built from TRBV28 and TRBJ2-5; D is undetermined. This receptor was taken from a man between 45 and 60 years old who received an inactivated influenza vaccine. Sequenced here: PBMCs from blood, sampled 11 to 12 days after vaccination. The CDR3 loop is CASRRGPYSQETQYF. CDR3 DNA sequence: TGTGCCAGCAGACGCGGCCCGTACTCCCAAGAGACCCAGTACTTC.